Below are 9 T cell receptor beta chains sequenced from a single sample in a study of cytomegalovirus exposure and HLA in healthy donors. Primers: 60 Vbeta forward and 13 Jbeta reverse. TCRdb keeps only in-frame clones here, not all; method: immunoSEQ multiplex PCR. This sample yields about 150,000 clones, of which about 60% are seen a single time; approximately 6.5% belongs to the top ten. The sample was PBMCs. The receptors originated from a woman in her sixties in good health and CMV-seropositive.

The chain has TRBV7-9 and TRBJ2-5; weak D call: TRBD2 (6 bases). The DNA end lines up better with TRBJ2-7; the J call may be wrong. The CDR3 runs 15 residues. Germline CDR1 SEHNR, CDR2 FQNEAQ (reference sequence). CDR3 DNA sequence: TGTGCCAGCAGCTCCCGGACTACGGCCTCCTACGAGCAGTACTTC. Amino acids: CASSSRTTASYEQYF.

This clone was counted a few times. The J gene is TRBJ1-1, the V gene TRBV10-3; unclear D gene. Trimming pared 6 bases from V and 5 bases from J, leaving 13 bases between. CDR3 size: 13 residues. The germline V gene has CDR1 ENHRY and CDR2 SYGVKD. In nucleotides, the CDR3 is TGTGCCATCAGCCCTAGCCGGGGAACTGAAGCTTTCTTT. Its translation is CAISPSRGTEAFF.

The V call is TRBV4-3, the J call TRBJ1-2; 9 bases fit TRBD1. CDR1 and CDR2 from the germline V gene are LGHNA and YSLEER. Trimming cost V 5 bases and J 7 bases; bases outside gene matches: 5. This CDR3 comprises 13 residues. The CDR3, as DNA: TGCGCCAGCAGCGTACAGGGGGCGGTTGGCTACACCTTC. This sequence encodes CASSVQGAVGYTF.

The chain joins TRBV30 to TRBJ2-1; D not resolved. Per the germline V gene, CDR1 is GTSNPN and CDR2 is SVGIG (reference sequence). This CDR3 is 12 amino acids long. Trimming removed 0 bases at V and 9 bases at J, with 9 bases between. CDR3: CAWSVDSGEQFF. In DNA, the CDR3 is TGTGCCTGGAGTGTAGATTCGGGTGAGCAGTTCTTC.

The sample holds a few counts of this clone. This sequence joins TRBV5-1 and TRBJ2-2; 7 nucleotides line up with TRBD2. Germline loops: CDR1 SGHRS, CDR2 YFSETQ. V lost 0 bases, J lost 3 bases, and 2 bases stayed unmatched. The CDR3 is made up of 15 amino acids. CDR3 in amino acids: CASSLGLADTGELFF. CDR3 coding DNA: TGCGCCAGCAGCTTGGGACTAGCAGACACCGGGGAGCTGTTTTTT.

This clone was seen a few times. V gene TRBV5-1 combines with J gene TRBJ2-5; 10 positions match TRBD2. Trimming cost V 4 bases and J 2 bases; bases outside gene matches: 8. This CDR3 contains 16 residues. CDR1 and CDR2 (germline): SGHRS, YFSETQ. The CDR3: CASSPDPGLAQETQYF. The CDR3 nucleotides read TGCGCCAGCAGCCCGGACCCGGGACTAGCGCAAGAGACCCAGTACTTC.

The chain employs TRBV28 and TRBJ2-7, with TRBD1 matching 10 bases. CDR3 length: 18 residues. Germline V gene lookup returns CDR1 MDHEN and CDR2 SYDVKM. With 4 bases clipped from V and 4 bases from J, the junction kept 16 bases outside the gene matches. The CDR3 nucleotides read TGTGCCAGCAGTTCCCCCCCGGGACAGGGGAATTCGTTTTACGAGCAGTACTTC. It yields the protein CASSSPPGQGNSFYEQYF.

CDR3 protein: CAWSGGSYGYTF. The CDR3 DNA reads as TGTGCCTGGAGTGGAGGGTCCTATGGCTACACCTTC. The chain recombines TRBV30 with TRBJ1-2, with D hard to call. The CDR3 loop spans 12 amino acids. Trimming removed 1 base from V and 4 bases from J, with 7 bases in between. Germline-derived CDR1 and CDR2 are GTSNPN and SVGIG (reference sequence).

CDR3: CASSSLGTSGKTGKDTQYF. In DNA form, the CDR3 reads TGTGCCAGCAGTTCCTTGGGGACTAGCGGCAAAACGGGGAAAGATACGCAGTATTTT. The chain uses TRBV28 and TRBJ2-3; 11 nucleotides agree with TRBD2. Looked up from germline, CDR1 is MDHEN and CDR2 is SYDVKM. This CDR3 spans 19 amino acids. Trimming cost V 4 bases and J 5 bases; bases outside gene matches: 17.